The 30 T cell receptor beta chains presented below share a single source sample, sequenced in a study of shared clonotypes between healthy human individuals. Measured with immunoSEQ multiplex PCR; TCRdb has only the in-frame clones, and not every one. The top ten hold more than 0.45% of the sample, which has some 1,100,000 clones, around 78% seen once. The sequenced sample consisted of memory CD4+ T cells from PBMCs. Subset in this sample: CD45RA-negative fraction. The receptors shown here come from a man younger than 30 in good health. Some clones in this sample may be carry-over from other donors' samples.

This clone has just one count. The chain employs TRBV7-9 and TRBJ2-6; D unresolved. Germline CDR1 SEHNR, CDR2 FQNEAQ (reference sequence). The length of the CDR3 is 17 residues. V dropped 0 bases and J dropped 0 bases, with 9 bases sitting between them. The DNA for the CDR3 is TGTGCCAGCAGCTTAGCCCGCACTGACTCTGGGGCCAACGTCCTGACTTTC. Its protein is CASSLARTDSGANVLTF.

The chain has TRBV6-1 and TRBJ2-5, with no clear D. CDR1 MNHNS and CDR2 SASEGT come from the germline V gene. V was trimmed by 7 bases and J by 7 bases, leaving 16 bases between them. CDR3 length equals 13 residues. CDR3 amino acids: CASKREGARTQYF. For the CDR3, the DNA is TGTGCCAGCAAGAGAGAAGGAGCTAGGACCCAGTACTTC.

V and J are TRBV4-3 and TRBJ1-1; D might be TRBD1 (5 bases). From germline, CDR1 is LGHNA and CDR2 YSLEER. The CDR3 has 13 residues. The V end lost 2 bases, the J end lost 5 bases, and 9 bases lay between the germline ends. In DNA, the CDR3 is TGCGCCAGCAGCCAAAAATGGGGGACTGAAGCTTTCTTT. Residues: CASSQKWGTEAFF.

Turning to this clone: The junction departs from the called germline gene at one end, perhaps through a read error. Other DNA sequences in this specimen translate into the identical CDR3. The chain combines TRBV11-2 with TRBJ2-1, with D possibly TRBD2 on 5 matching bases. CDR1 SGHAT and CDR2 FQNNGV come from the germline V gene. CDR3 size: 13 residues. CDR3 in amino acids: CASSLDSHNEQFF. The CDR3 bases are TGTGCCAGCAGCCTGGACTCCCACAATGAGCAGTTCTTC.

This CDR3 is CASSDRSRGSGGEKLFF. The CDR3 coding sequence is TGTGCCAGCAGTGACAGAAGTCGGGGGAGCGGCGGTGAAAAACTGTTTTTT. The chain joins TRBV6-1 to TRBJ1-4, with D possibly matching TRBD1 (5 bases). V lost 3 bases and J lost 7, with 21 bases in between. Looked up from germline, CDR1 is MNHNS and CDR2 is SASEGT. There are 17 residues in the CDR3.

The rearrangement uses TRBV28 and TRBJ1-2, with D tentatively TRBD1 (6 bases). V dropped 5 bases and J dropped 8 bases, with 24 bases sitting between them. Germline CDR1 is MDHEN and CDR2 is SYDVKM. This CDR3 has 16 residues. CDR3 residues: CASSTTYPGHRDGYTF. The CDR3 DNA reads as TGTGCCAGCAGTACCACCTACCCGGGACACCGGGACGGCTACACCTTC.

The V call is TRBV7-3, the J call TRBJ2-5, with TRBD1 as a possible D gene (7 bases). The CDR3 covers 15 residues. V gave up 4 bases and J gave up 0 bases, with 12 bases separating them. Germline V gives CDR1 SGHTA, CDR2 FQGTGA. This CDR3 is CASSSGGTDQETQYF. CDR3 nucleotides: TGTGCCAGCAGCTCCGGAGGGACAGACCAAGAGACCCAGTACTTC. Full variable domain (remainder filled in from reference TRBV7-3 and TRBJ2-5): GAGVSQTPSNKVTEKGKYVELRCDPISGHTALYWYRQSLGQGPEFLIYFQGTGAADDSGLPNDRFFAVRPEGSVSTLKIQRTERGDSAVYLCASSSGGTDQETQYFGPGTRLLVL.

The chain couples TRBV30 to TRBJ2-1; 7 bases align to TRBD2. V was pared by 2 bases and J by 0 bases, with 13 bases of the junction left unmatched. Germline CDR1 reads GTSNPN; CDR2 reads SVGIG (reference sequence). The CDR3 covers 18 residues. The DNA of the CDR3 is TGTGCCTGGAGTACCCTCTTTAGCGGGTTCAGCTCCTACAATGAGCAGTTCTTC. This encodes CAWSTLFSGFSSYNEQFF.

The V and J genes are TRBV5-1 and TRBJ2-4; the D gene is possibly TRBD2 (6 bases). V was trimmed by 0 bases and J by 3 bases, leaving 16 bases between them. The CDR3 loop spans 17 amino acids. CDR1 and CDR2 (germline): SGHRS, YFSETQ. CDR3 in amino acids: CASSLAPSESYKNIQYF. The CDR3 bases are TGCGCCAGCAGCTTGGCACCTAGCGAGAGCTACAAAAACATTCAGTACTTC. Complete variable domain (other parts from reference TRBV5-1 and TRBJ2-4): KAGVTQTPRYLIKTRGQQVTLSCSPISGHRSVSWYQQTPGQGLQFLFEYFSETQRNKGNFPGRFSGRQFSNSRSEMNVSTLELGDSALYLCASSLAPSESYKNIQYFGAGTRLSVL.

V is TRBV2 and J is TRBJ2-1, with 9 bases fitting TRBD1. Per the germline V gene, CDR1 is SNHLY and CDR2 is FYNNEI. The CDR3 sequence is 14 residues long. Unmatched junction bases numbered 6, after V lost 8 bases and J lost 4 bases. The DNA of the CDR3 is TGTGCCAGCGGACGACAGGGGGGATACAATGAGCAGTTCTTC. Residues: CASGRQGGYNEQFF.

This clone appeared once. The rearrangement links TRBV30 to TRBJ1-1; D gene ambiguous. V lost 1 base and J 1 base, leaving 7 bases between the germline ends. The germline CDR1 and CDR2 sequences are GTSNPN and SVGIG (reference sequence). This CDR3 has 13 amino acids. DNA of the CDR3: TGTGCCTGGAGTGGAGGGCAGAACACTGAAGCTTTCTTT. Its protein product is CAWSGGQNTEAFF. The full variable domain, its missing parts supplied by reference TRBV30 and TRBJ1-1, is SQTIHQWPATLVQPVGSPLSLECTVEGTSNPNLYWYRQAAGRGLQLLFYSVGIGQISSEVPQNLSASRPQDRQFILSSKKLLLSDSGFYLCAWSGGQNTEAFFGQGTRLTVV.

The V gene is TRBV6-5, the J gene TRBJ1-1; tentative D call: TRBD1 (6 bases). This CDR3 contains 14 residues. Looked up from germline, CDR1 is MNHEY and CDR2 is SVGAGI. V was clipped by 2 bases and J by 4 bases, with 11 bases between them. The CDR3 loop reads CASSYGGRSTEAFF. CDR3 nucleotides: TGTGCCAGCAGTTACGGGGGGCGTAGCACTGAAGCTTTCTTT.

This clone was counted a few times. The chain has TRBV4-2 and TRBJ1-5; no firm D call. The V gene lost 1 base and the J gene lost 5 bases, with 12 bases spanning the gap. Germline values: CDR1 LGHNA, CDR2 YNFKEQ. The CDR3 consists of 15 residues. The CDR3 loop reads CASSQVGQVDQPQHF. DNA for the CDR3: TGTGCCAGCAGCCAAGTGGGTCAGGTCGATCAGCCCCAGCATTTT.

The sample holds one count of this clone. V and J are TRBV7-2 and TRBJ2-1; tentatively, D is TRBD1 (6 bases). The CDR3 covers 12 residues. V was clipped by 5 bases and J by 14 bases, with 16 bases between them. Germline-derived CDR1 and CDR2 are SGHTA and FQGNSA. DNA of the CDR3: TGTGCCAGCAGCCCCGCGGGCCAGGGGAAGTTCTTC. Translating it yields CASSPAGQGKFF. Looking up the rest from reference TRBV7-2 and TRBJ2-1 gives the full variable domain: GAGVSQSPSNKVTEKGKDVELRCDPISGHTALYWYRQSLGQGLEFLIYFQGNSAPDKSGLPSDRFSAERTGGSVSTLTIQRTQQEDSAVYLCASSPAGQGKFFGPGTRLTVL.

The gene calls are TRBV6-4 and TRBJ1-2, with D unresolved. Germline loops: CDR1 MRHNA, CDR2 SNTAGT. Trimming pared 7 bases from V and 1 base from J, leaving 10 bases between. This CDR3 comprises 13 residues. CDR3 in amino acids: CASTLGLNYGYTF. CDR3 DNA sequence: TGTGCCAGCACTCTGGGCCTTAACTATGGCTACACCTTC.

This rearrangement joins TRBV9 to TRBJ2-2, with TRBD1 matching over 9 bases. Germline values: CDR1 SGDLS, CDR2 YYNGEE. CDR3 length equals 16 residues. The ends lost 0 bases at V and 5 bases at J; junction bases unmatched: 5. The CDR3 here is CASSVAGTGWTGELFF. The CDR3 region has the DNA TGTGCCAGCAGCGTAGCCGGGACAGGGTGGACCGGGGAGCTGTTTTTT.

Only a few counts were recorded for this clone. V and J are TRBV11-2 and TRBJ2-1; no firm D call. The CDR3 extends over 14 amino acids. The V gene's germline CDR1 is SGHAT and CDR2 FQNNGV. The V end was cut by 2 bases, the J end by 8 bases, with 13 bases between. CDR3 in DNA: TGTGCCAGCAGCTTACAGCCGACGAGCGATGAGCAGTTCTTC. Its translation: CASSLQPTSDEQFF.

CDR3 nucleotides: TGTGCCAGCTCACTTACCGGTGGGGGGTCCGAGCAGTACTTC. Amino acid sequence: CASSLTGGGSEQYF. V and J are TRBV18 and TRBJ2-7; TRBD2 might be the D (6 bases). In germline, CDR1 is KGHSH, CDR2 LQKENI. The CDR3 is 14 amino acids. Trimming removed 4 bases at V and 6 bases at J, with 16 bases between.

This clone was seen repeatedly, ten times or more. V and J are TRBV28 and TRBJ1-2; 7 bases map to TRBD1. The CDR3 runs 14 residues. Germline CDR1 is MDHEN and CDR2 is SYDVKM. V dropped 6 bases and J dropped 8; count of bases not matched to a gene: 12. CDR3 in amino acids: CASRVTGMEWGYTF. The CDR3 coding sequence is TGTGCCAGCAGGGTGACAGGGATGGAATGGGGCTACACCTTC.

This clone was found once. J is TRBJ2-7 and V is TRBV28; 13 bases are shared with TRBD2. Germline V gene sequence: CDR1 MDHEN, CDR2 SYDVKM. The ends lost 5 bases at V and 7 bases at J; junction bases unmatched: 5. This CDR3 is built from 14 residues. CDR3 nucleotide sequence: TGTGCCAGCAGTCTCGGACTAGCGGGAGAGGAGCAGTACTTC. It is translated as CASSLGLAGEEQYF.

The chain recombines TRBV30 with TRBJ2-1, with D unclear. Trimming cost V 2 bases and J 0 bases, with 11 bases left between them. The V gene's germline CDR1 is GTSNPN and CDR2 SVGIG (reference sequence). The CDR3 has 15 amino acids. The CDR3 coding sequence is TGTGCCTGGAGTCCCCCGGACCGCTCCTACAATGAGCAGTTCTTC. Translation gives CAWSPPDRSYNEQFF.

The chain links TRBV30 to TRBJ1-5, with D maybe TRBD1 (6 bases). Trimming removed 5 bases at V and 3 bases at J, with 11 bases between. Germline values: CDR1 GTSNPN, CDR2 SVGIG (reference sequence). The length of the CDR3 is 13 residues. The CDR3 loop reads CAWGTGTNQPQHF. For the CDR3, the DNA is TGTGCCTGGGGTACAGGGACCAATCAGCCCCAGCATTTT.

J is TRBJ2-5 and V is TRBV2, with TRBD2 matching over 10 bases. The V gene's germline CDR1 is SNHLY and CDR2 FYNNEI. This CDR3 has 15 residues. J lost 5 bases, V lost 5 bases, and 8 bases had no gene match. Written as DNA, the CDR3 is TGTGCCAGCAGTTCTACTAGCGGGGCTGGGGAGACCCAGTACTTC. It specifies CASSSTSGAGETQYF.

The chain uses TRBV29-1 and TRBJ2-5; D remains unclear. Germline CDR1 and CDR2: SQVTM and ANQGSEA. Trimming removed 5 bases at V and 1 base at J, with 8 bases between. The CDR3 contains 12 residues. The CDR3 coding sequence is TGCAGCGTTAGGGAATTCCAAGAGACCCAGTACTTC. Translating it yields CSVREFQETQYF. The full variable domain, with the rest looked up from reference TRBV29-1 and TRBJ2-5, is SAVISQKPSRDICQRGTSLTIQCQVDSQVTMMFWYRQQPGQSLTLIATANQGSEATYESGFVIDKFPISRPNLTFSTLTVSNMSPEDSSIYLCSVREFQETQYFGPGTRLLVL.

V gene TRBV11-2 combines with J gene TRBJ2-1, with 9 bases matching TRBD2. J gave up 11 bases and V 1 base, and 12 bases lay outside the gene matches. The germline V gene has CDR1 SGHAT and CDR2 FQNNGV. This CDR3 comprises 16 residues. CDR3 nucleotide sequence: TGTGCCAGCAGCTTAGTTCAAATAGCGGGAGATATAAAGCAGTTCTTC. It codes for CASSLVQIAGDIKQFF.

The table lists this clone with a few counts. V is TRBV2 and J is TRBJ2-2; 10 bases align to TRBD1. Germline assignment: CDR1 SNHLY and CDR2 FYNNEI. This CDR3 region has 15 residues. J gave up 6 bases and V 4 bases, and 5 bases lay outside the gene matches. The CDR3 loop reads CASSGDRGLAGELFF. For the CDR3, the DNA is TGTGCCAGCAGTGGAGACAGGGGGCTGGCCGGGGAGCTGTTTTTT.

Remarks on this clone: Other DNA sequences in the same sample also yield this CDR3. J is TRBJ1-1 and V is TRBV15; 7 positions agree with TRBD1. CDR1 is LNHNV, CDR2 YYDKDF, per germline (reference sequence). The CDR3 has 13 amino acids. V lost 5 bases, J lost 5 bases, and 5 bases stayed unmatched. For the CDR3, the DNA is TGTGCCACCAGCCTCCAGGGGGGAACTGAAGCTTTCTTT. Amino acids: CATSLQGGTEAFF.

In DNA, the CDR3 is TGTGCCATCAAACGAGGGGACACAGATACGCAGTATTTT. Translated, it gives CAIKRGDTDTQYF. This sequence joins TRBV10-3 and TRBJ2-3; D assignment may be TRBD1 or TRBD2 (5 bases each). The germline V gene has CDR1 ENHRY and CDR2 SYGVKD. The CDR3 consists of 13 residues. V lost 7 bases, J lost 2 bases, and 10 bases lay in between.

The chain has TRBV5-1 and TRBJ2-3, with D hard to call. There are 14 residues in the CDR3. Trimming took 4 bases from V and 4 from J, leaving 13 bases between them. Per the germline V gene, CDR1 is SGHRS and CDR2 is YFSETQ. This CDR3 reads CASSASLVADTQYF. For the CDR3, the DNA is TGCGCCAGCAGCGCAAGTTTAGTGGCAGATACGCAGTATTTT. Full variable domain (rest looked up from reference TRBV5-1 and TRBJ2-3): KAGVTQTPRYLIKTRGQQVTLSCSPISGHRSVSWYQQTPGQGLQFLFEYFSETQRNKGNFPGRFSGRQFSNSRSEMNVSTLELGDSALYLCASSASLVADTQYFGPGTRLTVL.

The chain recombines TRBV28 with TRBJ2-3; the match to TRBD2 covers 10 bases. CDR1 and CDR2 from the germline V gene are MDHEN and SYDVKM. The CDR3 covers 14 residues. The V segment lost 8 bases and the J segment 3 bases; nucleotides outside the gene matches: 5. The CDR3 loop is CASSIAGGTDTQYF. As DNA, the CDR3 is TGTGCCAGCTCGATAGCGGGAGGTACAGATACGCAGTATTTT.